This paragraph covers one TCR beta chain sequence. This entry is derived from a study of cytomegalovirus exposure and HLA in healthy donors. The PCR was carried out with 60 Vbeta primers and 13 Jbeta primers. Assay used: immunoSEQ multiplex PCR; TCRdb lists only in-frame clones, some missing. The repertoire holds about 140,000 clones, with roughly 74% as singletons. Germline CDR1 LNHDA, CDR2 SQIVND (reference sequence). J was trimmed by 7 bases and V by 5 bases; bases with no gene match: 11. The CDR3 runs to 16 residues. The sample comprised PBMCs. This chain uses TRBV19 with TRBJ2-1; the match to TRBD2 covers 10 bases. This clonotype was sampled from a woman aged 40 to 50 in good health and CMV-seropositive. CDR3 protein: CASSPPSSGRGNEQFF. The CDR3 nucleotides are TGTGCCAGTAGTCCGCCCTCAAGCGGGAGGGGGAATGAGCAGTTCTTC.